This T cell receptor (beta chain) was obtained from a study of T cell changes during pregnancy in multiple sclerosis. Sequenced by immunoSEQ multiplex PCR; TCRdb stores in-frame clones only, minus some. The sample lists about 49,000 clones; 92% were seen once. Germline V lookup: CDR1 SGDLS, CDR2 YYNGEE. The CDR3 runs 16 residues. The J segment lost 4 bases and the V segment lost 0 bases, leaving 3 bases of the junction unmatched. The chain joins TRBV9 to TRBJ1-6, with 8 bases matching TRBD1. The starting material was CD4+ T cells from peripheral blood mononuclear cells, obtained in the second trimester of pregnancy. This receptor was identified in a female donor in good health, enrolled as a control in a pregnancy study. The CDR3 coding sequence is TGTGCCAGCAGCGTAGACGGACAGGGATATAATTCACCCCTCCACTTT. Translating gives CASSVDGQGYNSPLHF.